This entry is about one T cell receptor (beta chain). This sample was included in a study of T cell changes during pregnancy in multiple sclerosis. The method was immunoSEQ multiplex PCR; TCRdb's version includes in-frame clones alone and lacks a portion of them. The table includes almost 20,000 clones, 89% detected once. The V end was cut by 2 bases, the J end by 0 bases, with 6 bases between. Germline CDR1 and CDR2: MRHNA and SNTAGT. This CDR3 spans 14 amino acids. The sequenced sample was CD8+ T cells from peripheral blood mononuclear cells, obtained in the second trimester of pregnancy. V gene TRBV6-4 combines with J gene TRBJ2-3, with no clear D. This TCR was sampled from a female donor in good health, enrolled as a control in a pregnancy study. CDR3 coding DNA: TGTGCCAGCAGTGACGAGGCTAGCACAGATACGCAGTATTTT. Protein sequence: CASSDEASTDTQYF.